Detailed here is one T cell receptor (beta chain). What it binds is not known. The CDR3 end falls 3 residues outside the read, so it is completed with the germline J gene. The entry originates in a study of T cells in women clearing cervical HPV infection. About the research overall: Control women cleared a single incident HPV16 infection within 12 months. Cases' blood sampling followed lesion detection by median around 160 days (90 to 200). Study outcomes and limitations: Each sample's T-cell count was unknown, possibly confounding richness. Combining TCR richness with V gene abundances gave approximately 0.84 AUC.

The protocol was immunoSEQ multiplex PCR, while the TCRdb copy is restricted to in-frame clones and leaves out a portion. Its clone listing holds some 46,000 clones. Germline-derived CDR1 and CDR2 are DFQATT and SNEGSKA (reference sequence). CDR3 length: 14 amino acids. V was shortened by 3 bases and J by 0 bases, with 9 bases between the two germline ends. The sequencing sample was made of blood buffy coat. This receptor was taken from a woman aged 18 to 75 with a cervical HPV16 infection that either progressed to CIN3+ or cleared (not recorded which). The chain employs TRBV20-1 and TRBJ1-5, with D uncertain. CDR3 bases read: TGCAGTGCTAGCCAACCTAATAGCAATCAGCCC. Its translation: CSASQPNSNQP. The whole CDR3 region reads CSASQPNSNQPQHF.